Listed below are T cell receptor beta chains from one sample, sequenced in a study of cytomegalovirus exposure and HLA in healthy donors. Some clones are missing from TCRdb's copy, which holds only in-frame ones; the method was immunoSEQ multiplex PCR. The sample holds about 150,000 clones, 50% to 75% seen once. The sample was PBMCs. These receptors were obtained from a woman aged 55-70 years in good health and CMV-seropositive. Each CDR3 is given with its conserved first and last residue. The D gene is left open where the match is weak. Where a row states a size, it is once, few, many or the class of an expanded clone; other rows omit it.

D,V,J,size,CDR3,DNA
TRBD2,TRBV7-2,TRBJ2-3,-,CASSRGLAGPDTQYF,TGTGCCAGCAGCCGCGGACTAGCGGGACCAGATACGCAGTATTTT
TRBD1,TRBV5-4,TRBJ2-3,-,CASSSPGQPTDTQYF,TGTGCCAGCAGCTCGCCGGGACAGCCCACAGATACGCAGTATTTT
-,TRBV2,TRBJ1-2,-,CASRESGYGYTF,TGTGCCAGCAGGGAGTCTGGCTATGGCTACACCTTC
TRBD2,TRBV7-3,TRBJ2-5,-,CASSPQGTSGETQYF,TGTGCCAGCAGCCCCCAAGGGACTAGCGGAGAGACCCAGTACTTC
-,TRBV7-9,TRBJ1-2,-,CASSLGGLRSYTF,TGTGCCAGCAGCTTGGGAGGGTTAAGGAGCTACACCTTC
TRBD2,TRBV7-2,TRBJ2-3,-,CASSLGTSGSGGTQYF,TGTGCCAGCAGCTTAGGAACTAGCGGCTCGGGAGGTACGCAGTATTTT
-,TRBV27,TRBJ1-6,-,CASSLPVNNSPLHF,TGTGCCAGCAGTTTACCAGTGAATAATTCACCCCTCCACTTT
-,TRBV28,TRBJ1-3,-,CASSPQEAPGNTIYF,TGTGCCAGCAGTCCACAGGAAGCTCCTGGAAACACCATATATTTT
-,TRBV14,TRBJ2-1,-,CASSQYLAGNEQFF,TGTGCCAGCAGCCAATATTTGGCTGGCAATGAGCAGTTCTTC
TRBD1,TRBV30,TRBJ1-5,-,CAWGDRRSNQPQHF,TGTGCCTGGGGGGACAGGAGGAGCAATCAGCCCCAGCATTTT
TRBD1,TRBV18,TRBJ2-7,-,CASSLDRGGEQYF,TGTGCCAGCTCGTTGGACAGGGGAGGCGAGCAGTACTTC
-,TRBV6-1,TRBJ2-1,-,CATLAVNTGDEQFF,TGTGCCACCTTAGCGGTAAACACGGGGGATGAGCAGTTCTTC
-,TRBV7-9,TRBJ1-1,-,CASSSHGVTEAFF,TGTGCCAGCAGCTCCCACGGGGTAACTGAAGCTTTCTTT
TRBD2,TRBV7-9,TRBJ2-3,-,CASSLGIAGVGDTQYF,TGTGCCAGCAGCTTAGGGATAGCGGGAGTAGGAGATACGCAGTATTTT
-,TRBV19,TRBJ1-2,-,CASYDDRLNYGYTF,TGTGCCAGTTATGACGACAGGCTTAACTATGGCTACACCTTC
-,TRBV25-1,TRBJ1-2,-,CASSESGRTYGYTF,TGTGCCAGCAGTGAGTCAGGGCGTACTTATGGCTACACCTTC
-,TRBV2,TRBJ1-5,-,CASSTGSGNQPQHF,TGTGCCAGCAGTACAGGGAGCGGCAATCAGCCCCAGCATTTT
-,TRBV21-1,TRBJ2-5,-,CASTRRGEELAVQETQYF,TGTGCCAGCACCCGCCGGGGGGAAGAGCTAGCAGTCCAAGAGACCCAGTACTTC
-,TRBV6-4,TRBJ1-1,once,CASSDFPGNTEAFF,TGTGCCAGCAGTGACTTCCCGGGGAACACTGAAGCTTTCTTT
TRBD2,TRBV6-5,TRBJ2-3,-,CASSPSGSGTDTQYF,TGTGCCAGCAGCCCCAGCGGGAGTGGCACAGATACGCAGTATTTT
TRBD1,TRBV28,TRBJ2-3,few,CASRDLRTGQGDTQYF,TGTGCCAGCAGAGACTTGAGGACAGGGCAGGGTGATACGCAGTATTTT
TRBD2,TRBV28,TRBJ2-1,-,CASSPPSAGLYNEQFF,TGTGCCAGCAGCCCCCCGTCAGCGGGACTATACAATGAGCAGTTCTTC
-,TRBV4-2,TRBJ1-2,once,CASSQEGGWGYTF,TGTGCCAGCAGCCAAGAGGGGGGTTGGGGCTACACCTTC
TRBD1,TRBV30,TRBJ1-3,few,CAWTKGTGSGNTIYF,TGTGCCTGGACTAAGGGGACAGGGAGTGGAAACACCATATATTTT
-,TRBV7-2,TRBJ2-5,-,CASRPKGGAQETQYF,TGTGCCAGCAGGCCTAAAGGCGGAGCCCAAGAGACCCAGTACTTC
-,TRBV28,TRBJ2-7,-,CASSSGGSYEQYF,TGTGCCAGCAGTTCCGGCGGGTCCTACGAGCAGTACTTC
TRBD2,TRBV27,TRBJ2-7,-,CASSLRTPAGGLYEQYF,TGTGCCAGCAGTTTAAGAACCCCAGCGGGAGGGTTGTACGAGCAGTACTTC
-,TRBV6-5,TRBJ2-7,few,CASRSAQGGYEQYF,TGTGCCAGCAGGAGTGCACAGGGTGGTTACGAGCAGTACTTC
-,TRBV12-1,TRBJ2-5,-,CASSPTRLAGGRAETQYF,TGTGCCAGCAGCCCGACTAGACTAGCGGGAGGCCGTGCGGAGACCCAGTACTTC
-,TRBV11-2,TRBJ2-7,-,CASSLDLISSEQYF,TGTGCCAGCAGCTTAGATCTAATCTCTTCGGAGCAGTACTTC
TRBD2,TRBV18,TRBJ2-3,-,CASSPLAGGGTDTQYF,TGTGCCAGCTCACCCCTAGCGGGAGGCGGCACAGATACGCAGTATTTT
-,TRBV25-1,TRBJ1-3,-,CASSVEGSAIYF,TGTGCCAGCAGTGTCGAGGGTAGCGCCATATATTTT
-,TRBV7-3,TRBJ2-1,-,CASSPGEVHNEQFF,TGTGCCAGCAGCCCGGGAGAAGTACACAATGAGCAGTTCTTC
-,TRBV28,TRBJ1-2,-,CASSSLGTANYGYTF,TGTGCCAGCAGTAGCCTCGGGACTGCCAACTATGGCTACACCTTC
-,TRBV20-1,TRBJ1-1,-,CSAGAGTEAFF,TGCAGTGCGGGAGCGGGCACTGAAGCTTTCTTT
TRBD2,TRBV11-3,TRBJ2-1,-,CASSLERSSGRGNEQFF,TGTGCCAGCAGCTTAGAGCGGTCTAGCGGGAGGGGCAATGAGCAGTTCTTC
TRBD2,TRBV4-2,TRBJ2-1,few,CASSQDSLAGVGNEQFF,TGTGCCAGCAGCCAAGACTCCCTAGCGGGAGTTGGGAATGAGCAGTTCTTC
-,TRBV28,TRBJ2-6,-,CASTSSVGFSGANVLTF,TGTGCCAGCACTAGTTCGGTGGGTTTCAGTGGGGCCAACGTCCTGACTTTC
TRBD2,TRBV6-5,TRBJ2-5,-,CASSLAGETQYF,TGTGCCAGCAGTCTAGCGGGAGAGACCCAGTACTTC
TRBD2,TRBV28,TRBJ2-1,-,CASSFLAGDSVNEQFF,TGTGCCAGCAGTTTCCTAGCGGGGGACTCGGTCAATGAGCAGTTCTTC
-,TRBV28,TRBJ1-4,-,CATFRATNEKLFF,TGTGCCACCTTCCGTGCAACTAATGAAAAACTGTTTTTT
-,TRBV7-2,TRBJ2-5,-,CASSSIETQYF,TGTGCCAGCAGTTCTATAGAGACCCAGTACTTC
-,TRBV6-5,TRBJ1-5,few,CASGMPQHF,TGTGCCAGCGGCATGCCCCAGCATTTT
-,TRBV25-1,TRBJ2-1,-,CASNKSRGLNEQFF,TGTGCCAGCAACAAATCGAGAGGGCTCAATGAGCAGTTCTTC
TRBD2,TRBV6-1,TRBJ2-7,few,CASMVSTSGTYEQYF,TGTGCCAGCATGGTAAGCACTAGCGGGACTTACGAGCAGTACTTC
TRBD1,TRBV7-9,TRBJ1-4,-,CASSPGTGGEKLFF,TGTGCCAGCAGCCCCGGGACAGGGGGTGAAAAACTGTTTTTT
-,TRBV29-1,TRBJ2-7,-,CSVRDTRAYEQYF,TGCAGCGTTCGGGACACCCGAGCGTACGAGCAGTACTTC
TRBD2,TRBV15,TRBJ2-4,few,CATSREGRGLAKNIQYF,TGTGCCACCAGCAGAGAAGGGAGGGGACTAGCCAAAAACATTCAGTACTTC